This T cell receptor (beta chain) is drawn from a study of blood T cell repertoires in COVID-19. Germline lookup yields CDR1 KGHDR and CDR2 SFDVKD. This CDR3 contains 15 residues. Trimming at V came to 9 bases and at J to 2 bases, leaving 6 bases not matched to a gene. Produced via immunoSEQ multiplex PCR; TCRdb's table is partial and in-frame only. This table has under 200,000 clones, 82% appearing once. Sequenced: peripheral blood. The clonotype comes from a woman in her twenties or thirties with acute or convalescent COVID-19. The chain links TRBV24-1 to TRBJ2-6; 7 nucleotides align to TRBD1. Here the CDR3 reads CATGRQGAGANVLTF. The DNA for the CDR3 is TGTGCCACCGGGAGACAGGGTGCTGGGGCCAACGTCCTGACTTTC.